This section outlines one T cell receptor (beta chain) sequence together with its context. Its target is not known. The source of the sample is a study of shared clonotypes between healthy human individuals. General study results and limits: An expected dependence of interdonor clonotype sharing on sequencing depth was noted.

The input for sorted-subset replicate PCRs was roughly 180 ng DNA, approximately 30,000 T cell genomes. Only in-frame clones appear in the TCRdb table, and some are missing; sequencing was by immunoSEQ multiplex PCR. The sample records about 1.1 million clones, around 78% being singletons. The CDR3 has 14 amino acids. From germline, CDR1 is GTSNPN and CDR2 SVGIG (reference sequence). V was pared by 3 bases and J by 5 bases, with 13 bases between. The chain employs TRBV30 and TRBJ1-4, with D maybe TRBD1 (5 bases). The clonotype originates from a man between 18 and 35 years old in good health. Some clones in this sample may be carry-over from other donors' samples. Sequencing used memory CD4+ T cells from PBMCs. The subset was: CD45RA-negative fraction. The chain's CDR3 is CAWRRTRGNEKLFF. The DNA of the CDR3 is TGTGCCTGGAGGAGGACACGGGGGAATGAAAAACTGTTTTTT.